This is a list of T cell receptor beta chains from one sample in a study of human T cells and chemical hapten exposure. Each CDR3 protein is one row after TCRdb ran MiXCR on the RACE reads. The repertoire includes nearly 110,000 distinct CDR3 sequences, about 12% of them detected once, and around 1.7% sits in the top ten. This material consisted of whole blood, taken in connection with sensitization to the hapten diphenylcyclopropenone (DPC). Receptors were obtained from a woman aged 45-65 years with alopecia areata. Some clones in this sample may be carry-over from other donors' samples. The CDR3 runs from the conserved cysteine through the conserved F or W. D genes are given only for firm matches. Clone size is stated in some rows and not others, as once, few, many or a class when expanded.

J: TRBJ1-6
size: .
D: .
V: TRBV7-2
DNA: TGTGCCAGCAGCTTAGCGCGGAGTAATTCACCCCTCCACTTT
CDR3: CASSLARSNSPLHF

J: TRBJ1-1
size: .
D: .
V: TRBV7-6
DNA: TGTGCCAGCAGCTTAGGTTCGGAGTTGAACACTGAAGCTTTCTTT
CDR3: CASSLGSELNTEAFF

J: TRBJ1-4
size: .
D: .
V: TRBV20-1
DNA: TGCAGTGCTAGTGAGGGGTTTTATGAAAAACTGTTTTTT
CDR3: CSASEGFYEKLFF

J: TRBJ2-3
size: many
D: TRBD2
V: TRBV28
DNA: TGTGCCAGCACGTTCGGGGGGACCCACACAGATACGCAGTATTTT
CDR3: CASTFGGTHTDTQYF

J: TRBJ1-2
size: few
D: .
V: TRBV6-2/TRBV6-3
DNA: TGTGCCAGCAGTCGCCAGGTTAACTATGGCTACACCTTC
CDR3: CASSRQVNYGYTF

J: TRBJ1-4
size: .
D: .
V: TRBV7-9
DNA: TGTGCCAGCAGCCCGAGGGCGGGCGGGAATGAAAAACTGTTTTTT
CDR3: CASSPRAGGNEKLFF

J: TRBJ2-1
size: .
D: .
V: TRBV27
DNA: TGTGCCAGCAGTCCCCGGTTACTTGATGGTGTTGGGCAGTTCTTC
CDR3: CASSPRLLDGVGQFF

J: TRBJ1-1
size: few
D: .
V: TRBV28
DNA: TGTGCCAGCAGAGAGGGGGATTTTGTCACTGAAGCTTTCTTT
CDR3: CASREGDFVTEAFF

J: TRBJ2-5
size: many
D: TRBD1
V: TRBV7-9
DNA: TGTGCCAGCAGCCCGGGACAGGGGCAGGAGACCCAGTACTTC
CDR3: CASSPGQGQETQYF

J: TRBJ2-3
size: few
D: .
V: TRBV20-1
DNA: TGCAGTGCCGCCCCTTTGTCAGGGAGGTTTGCAGATACGCAGTATTTT
CDR3: CSAAPLSGRFADTQYF

J: TRBJ1-4
size: many
D: .
V: TRBV20-1
DNA: TGCAGTGCCATCTGGCGCTTGGAAAAACTGTTTTTT
CDR3: CSAIWRLEKLFF

J: TRBJ2-3
size: few
D: .
V: TRBV29-1
DNA: TGCAGCGCCGCGTGGACAGGGAGGGCAGATACGCAGTATTTT
CDR3: CSAAWTGRADTQYF

J: TRBJ1-2
size: .
D: TRBD1
V: TRBV10-2
DNA: TGCGCCAGCAGTGAGTCCCCACCACAGGGGGGGTTAGGCTACACCTTC
CDR3: CASSESPPQGGLGYTF

J: TRBJ2-7
size: .
D: .
V: TRBV28
DNA: TGTGCCAGCAGAGTCGGTTTTTACGAGCAGTACTTC
CDR3: CASRVGFYEQYF

J: TRBJ2-7
size: .
D: .
V: TRBV6-5
DNA: TGTGCCAGCAGTTACTCACGGGGCTACGAGCAGTACTTC
CDR3: CASSYSRGYEQYF

J: TRBJ2-4
size: few
D: .
V: TRBV2
DNA: TGTGCCAGCAGGAACTTCGAAGGGGGAAACATTCAGTACTTC
CDR3: CASRNFEGGNIQYF

J: TRBJ1-2
size: few
D: .
V: TRBV7-2
DNA: TGTGCCAGCAGCCCCCCGACCTCTATATCTAACTATGGCTACACCTTC
CDR3: CASSPPTSISNYGYTF

J: TRBJ1-1
size: few
D: .
V: TRBV29-1
DNA: TGCAGCGTTTGGGTAGTCATGAACACTGAAGCTTTCTTT
CDR3: CSVWVVMNTEAFF

J: TRBJ2-3
size: .
D: .
V: TRBV28
DNA: TGTGCCAGCAGGAGGGGTGTAGATACGCAGTATTTT
CDR3: CASRRGVDTQYF

J: TRBJ1-4
size: few
D: .
V: TRBV28
DNA: TGTGCCAGCAGCCTTTTTGAAAAACTGTTTTTT
CDR3: CASSLFEKLFF

J: TRBJ1-2
size: few
D: .
V: TRBV29-1
DNA: TGCAGCGTTATGCAGGGCGGCTATGGCTACACCTTC
CDR3: CSVMQGGYGYTF

J: TRBJ2-5
size: .
D: TRBD2
V: TRBV7-2
DNA: TGTGCCAGCAGCTTGCAGCGGGGGGAACAAGAGACCCAGTACTTC
CDR3: CASSLQRGEQETQYF

J: TRBJ2-3
size: many
D: TRBD1
V: TRBV7-9
DNA: TGTGCCAGCAGCGCGACAGGGGCTAAAGATACGCAGTATTTT
CDR3: CASSATGAKDTQYF

J: TRBJ1-4
size: .
D: TRBD1
V: TRBV7-9
DNA: TGTGCCAGCAGCCAAAGACAGGGAGGTGAAGAAAAACTGTTTTTT
CDR3: CASSQRQGGEEKLFF

J: TRBJ2-3
size: many
D: TRBD1
V: TRBV10-1
DNA: TGCGCCAGCAGTGAGCACGGACAGGGGGCATTAGGGGATACGCAGTATTTT
CDR3: CASSEHGQGALGDTQYF

J: TRBJ1-3
size: .
D: .
V: TRBV20-1
DNA: TGCAGTCCACTTCGCCCCTCTGGAAACACCATATATTTT
CDR3: CSPLRPSGNTIYF

J: TRBJ1-5
size: .
D: .
V: TRBV5-5
DNA: TGTGCCAGCAGCTTAGCCATCGATCAGCCCCAGCATTTT
CDR3: CASSLAIDQPQHF

J: TRBJ2-3
size: many
D: TRBD2
V: TRBV4-2
DNA: TGTGCCAGCAGCCAAGAGGGACTAACTAGCACAGATACGCAGTATTTT
CDR3: CASSQEGLTSTDTQYF

J: TRBJ1-5
size: .
D: TRBD1
V: TRBV18
DNA: TGTGCCAGCTCACGTCCTGTAGCAGGGGGCGCGGAGCAGCCCCAGCATTTT
CDR3: CASSRPVAGGAEQPQHF

J: TRBJ2-3
size: few
D: TRBD2
V: TRBV6-4
DNA: TGTGCCAGCAAGGCTAGCGGGAGCACAGATACGCAGTATTTT
CDR3: CASKASGSTDTQYF

J: TRBJ2-1
size: .
D: .
V: TRBV21-1
DNA: TGTGCCAGCAGCCTGGACGGGACAGGGAAAAAGGTCTTC
CDR3: CASSLDGTGKKVF

J: TRBJ1-6
size: few
D: .
V: TRBV28
DNA: TGTGCCAGCAGCCGAATAAGGACCGGGGATTCACCCCTCCACTTT
CDR3: CASSRIRTGDSPLHF

J: TRBJ2-7
size: .
D: TRBD1
V: TRBV20-1
DNA: TGCAGTGGTCTGACTCGGGACAGTATCTACGAGCAGTACTTC
CDR3: CSGLTRDSIYEQYF

J: TRBJ2-2
size: few
D: TRBD1
V: TRBV7-6
DNA: TGTGCCAGCAGCTTAGCCGGCCGGACAGGGGCCACCGGGGAGCTGTTTTTT
CDR3: CASSLAGRTGATGELFF

J: TRBJ2-7
size: few
D: .
V: TRBV7-9
DNA: TGTGCCAGCAGCTTAGGCCCGCCTGAGGTGAAGCAGTACTTC
CDR3: CASSLGPPEVKQYF

J: TRBJ1-2
size: .
D: .
V: TRBV6-6
DNA: TGTGCCAGCAGCCAGGAATGGCACTATGGCTACACCTTC
CDR3: CASSQEWHYGYTF

J: TRBJ1-2
size: few
D: TRBD1
V: TRBV4-1
DNA: TGCGCCAGCAGCCAAGCGAAACAGGGGGCCAACTATGGCTACACCTTC
CDR3: CASSQAKQGANYGYTF